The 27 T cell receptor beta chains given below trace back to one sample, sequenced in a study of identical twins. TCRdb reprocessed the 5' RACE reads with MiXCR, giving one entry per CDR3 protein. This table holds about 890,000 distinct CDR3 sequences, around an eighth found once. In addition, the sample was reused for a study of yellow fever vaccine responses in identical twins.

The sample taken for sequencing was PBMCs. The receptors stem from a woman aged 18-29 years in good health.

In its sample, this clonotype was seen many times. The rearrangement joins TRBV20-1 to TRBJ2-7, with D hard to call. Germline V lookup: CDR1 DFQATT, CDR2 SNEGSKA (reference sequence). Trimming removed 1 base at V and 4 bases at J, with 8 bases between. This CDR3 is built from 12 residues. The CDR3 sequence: CSARAARYEQYF. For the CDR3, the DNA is TGCAGTGCTAGAGCGGCTCGATACGAGCAGTACTTC.

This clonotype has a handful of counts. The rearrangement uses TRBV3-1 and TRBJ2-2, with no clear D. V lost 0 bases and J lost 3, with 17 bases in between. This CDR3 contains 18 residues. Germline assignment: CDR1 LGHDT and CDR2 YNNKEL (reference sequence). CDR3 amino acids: CASSQDRRRLWDTGELFF. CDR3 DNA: TGTGCCAGCAGCCAAGATAGGCGACGGCTGTGGGACACCGGGGAGCTGTTTTTT.

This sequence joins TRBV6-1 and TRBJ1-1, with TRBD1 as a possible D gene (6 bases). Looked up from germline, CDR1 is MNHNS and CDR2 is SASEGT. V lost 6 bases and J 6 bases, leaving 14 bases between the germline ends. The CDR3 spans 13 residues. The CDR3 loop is CASSPTGLSEAFF. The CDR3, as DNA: TGTGCCAGCAGCCCAACAGGGCTGTCTGAAGCTTTCTTT.

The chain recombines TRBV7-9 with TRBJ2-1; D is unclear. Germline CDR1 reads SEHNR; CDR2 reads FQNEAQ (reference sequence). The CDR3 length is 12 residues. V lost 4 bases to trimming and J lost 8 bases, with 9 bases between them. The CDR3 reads CASSSVTDEQFF. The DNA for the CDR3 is TGTGCCAGCAGCTCGGTAACGGATGAGCAGTTCTTC.

Here the CDR3 reads CASSLRRGKVTETQYF. CDR3 in DNA: TGTGCCAGCAGTTTAAGAAGAGGGAAGGTGACGGAGACCCAGTACTTC. V and J are TRBV12-3 or TRBV12-4 and TRBJ2-5; a possible D gene is TRBD2 (5 bases). The CDR3 has 16 residues. V shed 2 bases and J shed 5 bases, with 18 bases lying between them.

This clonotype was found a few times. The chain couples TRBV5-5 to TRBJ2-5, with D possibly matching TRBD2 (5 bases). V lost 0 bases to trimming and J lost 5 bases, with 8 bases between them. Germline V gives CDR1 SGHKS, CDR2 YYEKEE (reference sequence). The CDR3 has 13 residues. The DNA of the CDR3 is TGTGCCAGCAGCTTGGGGGAGTACGAGACCCAGTACTTC. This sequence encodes CASSLGEYETQYF.

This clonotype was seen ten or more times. CDR3 sequence reads: CASSARGTDYEQYF. CDR3 nucleotide sequence: TGTGCCAGCAGTGCCCGGGGGACAGACTACGAGCAGTACTTC. The rearrangement links TRBV25-1 to TRBJ2-7; D is possibly TRBD1 (7 bases). CDR3 length equals 14 residues. The V gene lost 4 bases and the J gene lost 3 bases, with 13 bases spanning the gap. Per germline, CDR1 MGHDK and CDR2 SYGVNS.

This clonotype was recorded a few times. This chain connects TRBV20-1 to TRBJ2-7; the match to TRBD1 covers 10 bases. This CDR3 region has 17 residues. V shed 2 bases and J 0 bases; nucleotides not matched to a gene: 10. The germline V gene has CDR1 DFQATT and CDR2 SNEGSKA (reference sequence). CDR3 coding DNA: TGCAGTGCTAGATCCCCGACAGGGGGCGGTTCCTCCTACGAGCAGTACTTC. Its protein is CSARSPTGGGSSYEQYF.

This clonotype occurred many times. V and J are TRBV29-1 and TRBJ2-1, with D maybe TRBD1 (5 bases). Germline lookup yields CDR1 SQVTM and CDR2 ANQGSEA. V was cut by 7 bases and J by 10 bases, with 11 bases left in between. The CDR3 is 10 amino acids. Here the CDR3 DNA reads TGCAGCGCTGGGGCCTTCGAGCAGTTCTTC. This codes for CSAGAFEQFF.

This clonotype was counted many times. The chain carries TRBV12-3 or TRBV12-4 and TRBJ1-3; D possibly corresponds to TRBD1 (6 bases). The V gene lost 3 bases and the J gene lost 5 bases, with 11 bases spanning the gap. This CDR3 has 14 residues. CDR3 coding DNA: TGTGCCAGCAGTTTCGGGACAACTCGAAACACCATATATTTT. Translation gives CASSFGTTRNTIYF.

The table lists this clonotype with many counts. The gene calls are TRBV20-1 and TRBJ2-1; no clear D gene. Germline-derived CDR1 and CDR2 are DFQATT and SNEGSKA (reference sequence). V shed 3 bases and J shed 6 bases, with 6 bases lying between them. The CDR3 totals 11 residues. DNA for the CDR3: TGCAGTGCTAGCCTAATCAATGAGCAGTTCTTC. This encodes CSASLINEQFF.

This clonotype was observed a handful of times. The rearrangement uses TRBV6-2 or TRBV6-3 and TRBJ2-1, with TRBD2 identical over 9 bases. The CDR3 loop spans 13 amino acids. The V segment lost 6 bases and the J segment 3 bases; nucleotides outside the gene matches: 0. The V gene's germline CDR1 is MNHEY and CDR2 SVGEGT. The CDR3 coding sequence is TGTGCCAGCAGACTAGCGGGCTACAATGAGCAGTTCTTC. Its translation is CASRLAGYNEQFF.

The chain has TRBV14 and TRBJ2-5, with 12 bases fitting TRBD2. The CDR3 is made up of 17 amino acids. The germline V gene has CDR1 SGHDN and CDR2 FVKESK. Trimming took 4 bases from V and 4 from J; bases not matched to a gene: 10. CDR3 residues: CASSRKSLAGGLETQYF. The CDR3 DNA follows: TGTGCCAGCAGCCGAAAATCACTAGCGGGAGGTTTAGAGACCCAGTACTTC.

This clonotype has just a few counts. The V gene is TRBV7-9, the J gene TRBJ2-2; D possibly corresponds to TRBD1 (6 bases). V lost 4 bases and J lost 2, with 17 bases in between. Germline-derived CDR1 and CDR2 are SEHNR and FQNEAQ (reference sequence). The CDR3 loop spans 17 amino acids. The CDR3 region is CASSYPNVGQNTGELFF. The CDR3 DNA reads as TGTGCCAGCAGCTACCCTAACGTGGGACAAAACACCGGGGAGCTGTTTTTT.

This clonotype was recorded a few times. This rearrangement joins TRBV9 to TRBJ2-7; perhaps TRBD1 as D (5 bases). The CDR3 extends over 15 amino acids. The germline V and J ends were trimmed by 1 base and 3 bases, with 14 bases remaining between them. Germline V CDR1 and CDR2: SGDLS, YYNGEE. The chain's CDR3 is CASSVSGGAVYEQYF. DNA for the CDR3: TGTGCCAGCAGCGTATCGGGTGGGGCAGTCTACGAGCAGTACTTC.

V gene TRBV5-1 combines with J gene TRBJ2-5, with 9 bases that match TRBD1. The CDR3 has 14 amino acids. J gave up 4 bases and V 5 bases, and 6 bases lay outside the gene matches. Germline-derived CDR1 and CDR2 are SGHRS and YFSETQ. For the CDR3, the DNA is TGCGCCAGCAGGCCCGGACAGGGGATAGAGACCCAGTACTTC. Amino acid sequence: CASRPGQGIETQYF.

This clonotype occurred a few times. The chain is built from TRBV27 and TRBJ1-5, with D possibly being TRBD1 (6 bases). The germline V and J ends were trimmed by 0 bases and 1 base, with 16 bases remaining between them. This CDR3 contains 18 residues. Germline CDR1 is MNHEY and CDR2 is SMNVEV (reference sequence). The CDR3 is CASSLSRTVMGSNQPQHF. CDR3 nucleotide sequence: TGTGCCAGCAGTTTATCCAGGACAGTTATGGGCAGCAATCAGCCCCAGCATTTT.

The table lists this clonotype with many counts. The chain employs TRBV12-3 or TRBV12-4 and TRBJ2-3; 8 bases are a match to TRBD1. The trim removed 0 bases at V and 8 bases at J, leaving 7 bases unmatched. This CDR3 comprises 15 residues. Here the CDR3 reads CASSLATGARFTQYF. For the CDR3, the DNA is TGTGCCAGCAGTTTAGCGACAGGGGCAAGGTTTACGCAGTATTTT.

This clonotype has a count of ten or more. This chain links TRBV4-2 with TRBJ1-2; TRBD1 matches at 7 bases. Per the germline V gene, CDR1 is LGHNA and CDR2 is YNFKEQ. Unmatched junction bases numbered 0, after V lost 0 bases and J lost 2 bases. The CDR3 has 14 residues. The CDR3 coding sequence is TGTGCCAGCAGCCAAGAGACAGGGAACTATGGCTACACCTTC. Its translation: CASSQETGNYGYTF.

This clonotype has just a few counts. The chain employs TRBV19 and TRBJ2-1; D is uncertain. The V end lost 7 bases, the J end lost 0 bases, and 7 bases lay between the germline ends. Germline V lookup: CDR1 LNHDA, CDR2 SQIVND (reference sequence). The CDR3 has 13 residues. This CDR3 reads CASTHPSYNEQFF. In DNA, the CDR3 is TGTGCCAGTACCCATCCCTCCTACAATGAGCAGTTCTTC.

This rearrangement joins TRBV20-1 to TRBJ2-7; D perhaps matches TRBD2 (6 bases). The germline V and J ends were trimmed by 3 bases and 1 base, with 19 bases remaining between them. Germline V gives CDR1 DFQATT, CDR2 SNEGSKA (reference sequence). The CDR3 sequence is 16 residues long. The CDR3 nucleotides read TGCAGTGCTAGGCCTCCCCGGGCGGGATCTTCCTACGAGCAGTACTTC. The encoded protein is CSARPPRAGSSYEQYF.

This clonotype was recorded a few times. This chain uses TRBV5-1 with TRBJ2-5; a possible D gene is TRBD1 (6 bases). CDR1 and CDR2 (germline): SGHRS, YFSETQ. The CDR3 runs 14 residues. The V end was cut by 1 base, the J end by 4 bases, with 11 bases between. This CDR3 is CASSLFRDTETQYF. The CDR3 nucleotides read TGCGCCAGCAGCTTGTTCCGGGACACAGAGACCCAGTACTTC.

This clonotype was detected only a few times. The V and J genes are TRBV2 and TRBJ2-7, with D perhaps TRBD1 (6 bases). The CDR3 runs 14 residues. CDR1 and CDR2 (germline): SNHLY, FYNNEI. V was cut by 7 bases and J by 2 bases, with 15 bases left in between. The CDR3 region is CASNRDGETYEQYF. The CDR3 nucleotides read TGTGCCAGCAACAGGGACGGAGAGACCTACGAGCAGTACTTC.

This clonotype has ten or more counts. CDR3 sequence reads: CASSLRLAGGYTGELFF. CDR3 nucleotides: TGTGCCAGCAGTTTACGCCTAGCGGGAGGGTACACCGGGGAGCTGTTTTTT. V usage is TRBV12-3 or TRBV12-4 and J usage is TRBJ2-2, with 12 bases identical to TRBD2. V dropped 2 bases and J dropped 3; count of bases not matched to a gene: 4. The CDR3 consists of 17 residues.

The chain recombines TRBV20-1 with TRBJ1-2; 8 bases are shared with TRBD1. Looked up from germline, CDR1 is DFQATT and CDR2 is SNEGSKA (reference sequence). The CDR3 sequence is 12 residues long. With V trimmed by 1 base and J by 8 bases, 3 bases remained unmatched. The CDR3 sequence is CSARAPGGGYTF. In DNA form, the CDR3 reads TGCAGTGCTAGAGCCCCAGGGGGCGGCTACACCTTC.

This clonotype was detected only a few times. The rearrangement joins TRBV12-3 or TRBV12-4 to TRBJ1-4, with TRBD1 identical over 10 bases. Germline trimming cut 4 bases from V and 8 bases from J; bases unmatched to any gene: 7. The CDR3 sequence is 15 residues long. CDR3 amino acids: CASSYRTGGNEKLFF. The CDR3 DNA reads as TGTGCCAGCAGTTACCGGACAGGGGGGAACGAAAAACTGTTTTTT.

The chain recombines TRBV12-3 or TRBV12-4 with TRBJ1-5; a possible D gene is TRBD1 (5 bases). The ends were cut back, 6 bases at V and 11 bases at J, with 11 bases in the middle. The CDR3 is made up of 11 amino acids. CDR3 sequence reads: CASSPGGSQHF. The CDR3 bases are TGTGCCAGCAGCCCCGGGGGGTCCCAGCATTTT.